In this sample, the clone carrying this T cell receptor (beta chain) turned up a few times. As yet, its antigen is unknown. Donors were systemically healthy Caucasian individuals from Russia aged roughly 6 to 95 years. This entry is derived from a study of blood T cells in healthy people across ages. It was with a sample-barcoded 5' primer and a J-beta primer mix that a second PCR of roughly 7 to 12 cycles was run. Each TCR beta cDNA got a 12-nucleotide random molecular identifier. Each CDR3 protein is one row after TCRdb ran MiXCR on the 5' RACE reads. The table has 1.4 million or so distinct CDR3 sequences, roughly two fifths seen once; the top ten hold about 4%. Study conclusions and caveats: Unsorted PBMC material precluded a definitive naive versus antigen-experienced comparison. Significant beta diversity loss was already apparent by age approximately 40, declining roughly linearly.

The sequence came from a woman between 18 and 29 years old in good health. Input material: blood.

The CDR3 bases are TGTGCCAGCAGTCCGGGACAGGATAATTCACCCCTCCACTTT. It codes for CASSPGQDNSPLHF. The V call is TRBV12-3 or TRBV12-4, the J call TRBJ1-6; the match to TRBD1 covers 8 bases. CDR3 length: 14 residues. Trimming took 5 bases from V and 5 from J; bases not matched to a gene: 2.